This T cell receptor beta chain comes out of a study of shared clonotypes between healthy human individuals. Notes on this clone: The antigen is not known.

Whole-study findings and limits: Some naive CD4 clonotypes, roughly 4.7%, turned up in common across a handful of donors.

With V trimmed by 4 bases and J by 2 bases, 10 bases remained unmatched. Germline V gene lookup returns CDR1 SGHRS and CDR2 YFSETQ. The CDR3 length is 16 residues. Each subset's genomic DNA was shared equally among a number of immunoSEQ plates. The table came from immunoSEQ multiplex PCR; TCRdb's copy has only in-frame clones and leaves some out. Among over a million clones listed, 98% were seen once. Subsets obtained from CD4+ cells comprised CD45RA+ naive and CD45RA-negative memory cells. Sequencing was done on a sample of naive CD4+ T cells sorted from blood. Described subset: CD45RA+ positively selected. The gene calls are TRBV5-1 and TRBJ2-5, with TRBD1 matching 8 bases. This receptor was obtained from a young man in good health. The CDR3 DNA is TGCGCCAGCAGCCGGACAGGGCAATTCCTACAAGAGACCCAGTACTTC. This translates into CASSRTGQFLQETQYF.